The T cell receptor (beta chain) described here comes from a study of beta chain features in type 1 diabetes. With regard to this clone: Its antigen is not identified.

Study findings and constraints: Since sequencing was performed on cDNA, cells with high TCR expression could be over-represented. Across all four CD4+ subsets, people with type 1 diabetes showed modestly shorter TCRB CDR3s.

TCRB transcripts that were expressed got sequenced, as all of the isolated RNA had been reverse transcribed. Profiled with immunoSEQ multiplex PCR; TCRdb holds only in-frame clones, not every one. The table shows 100,000 to 150,000 clones, with 15% to 20% occurring only once. Deletions cut 3 bases from V and 1 base from J, with 8 bases between. Germline loops: CDR1 SEHNR, CDR2 FQNEAQ (reference sequence). The CDR3 contains 14 residues. V and J are TRBV7-9 and TRBJ2-3; D gene unclear. The TCR comes from a man aged 18 to 29 with type 1 diabetes. Sequencing was carried out using central memory CD4+ T cells from blood. The CDR3 DNA sequence: TGTGCCAGCAGCTTGTCAAGCGGCACAGATACGCAGTATTTT. Its translation is CASSLSSGTDTQYF.